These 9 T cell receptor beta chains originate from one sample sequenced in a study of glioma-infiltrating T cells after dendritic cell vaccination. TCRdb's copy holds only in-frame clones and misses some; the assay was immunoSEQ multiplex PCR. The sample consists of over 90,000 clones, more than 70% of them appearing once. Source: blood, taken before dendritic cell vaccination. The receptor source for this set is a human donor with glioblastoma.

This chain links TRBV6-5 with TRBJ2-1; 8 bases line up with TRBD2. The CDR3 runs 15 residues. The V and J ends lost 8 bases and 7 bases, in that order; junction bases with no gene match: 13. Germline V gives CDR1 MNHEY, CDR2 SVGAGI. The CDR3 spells CASPSGRGAGNEQFF. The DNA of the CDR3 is TGTGCCAGCCCCTCCGGGCGGGGGGCTGGGAATGAGCAGTTCTTC.

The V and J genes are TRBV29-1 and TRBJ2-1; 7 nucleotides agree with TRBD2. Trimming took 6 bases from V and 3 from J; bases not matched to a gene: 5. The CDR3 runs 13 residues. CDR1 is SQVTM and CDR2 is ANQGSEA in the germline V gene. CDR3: CSVRRTSYNEQFF. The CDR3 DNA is TGCAGCGTCCGGAGGACTAGCTACAATGAGCAGTTCTTC.

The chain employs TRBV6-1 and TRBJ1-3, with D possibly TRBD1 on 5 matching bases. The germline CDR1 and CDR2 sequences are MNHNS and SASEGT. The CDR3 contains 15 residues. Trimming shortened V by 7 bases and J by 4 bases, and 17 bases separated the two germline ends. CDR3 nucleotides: TGTGCCAGCACCACCCAGGGTCTGAAAGGAAACACCATATATTTT. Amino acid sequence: CASTTQGLKGNTIYF.

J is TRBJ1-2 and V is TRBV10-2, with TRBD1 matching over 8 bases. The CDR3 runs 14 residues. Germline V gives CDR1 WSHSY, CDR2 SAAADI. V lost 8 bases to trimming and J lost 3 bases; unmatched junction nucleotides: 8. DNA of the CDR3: TGCGCCAGCCAACTCGACAGGGGACACTATGGCTACACCTTC. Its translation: CASQLDRGHYGYTF.

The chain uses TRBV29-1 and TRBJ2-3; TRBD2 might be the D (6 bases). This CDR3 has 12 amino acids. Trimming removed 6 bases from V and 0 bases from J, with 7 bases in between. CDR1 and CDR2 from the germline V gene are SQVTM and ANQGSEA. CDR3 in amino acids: CSVGLSTDTQYF. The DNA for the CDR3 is TGCAGCGTGGGACTGAGCACAGATACGCAGTATTTT.

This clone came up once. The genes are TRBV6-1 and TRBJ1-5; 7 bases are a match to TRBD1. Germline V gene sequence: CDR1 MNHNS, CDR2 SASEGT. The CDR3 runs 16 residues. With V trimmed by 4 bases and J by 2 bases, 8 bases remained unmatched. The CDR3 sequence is CASSGGGALGNQPQHF. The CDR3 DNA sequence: TGTGCCAGCAGTGGAGGGGGCGCGTTGGGCAATCAGCCCCAGCATTTT.

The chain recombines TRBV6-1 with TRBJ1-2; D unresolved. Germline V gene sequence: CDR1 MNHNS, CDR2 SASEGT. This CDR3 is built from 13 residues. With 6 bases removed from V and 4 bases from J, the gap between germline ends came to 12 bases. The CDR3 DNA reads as TGTGCCAGCAGCTTGGACGGAGGCTATGGCTACACCTTC. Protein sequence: CASSLDGGYGYTF.

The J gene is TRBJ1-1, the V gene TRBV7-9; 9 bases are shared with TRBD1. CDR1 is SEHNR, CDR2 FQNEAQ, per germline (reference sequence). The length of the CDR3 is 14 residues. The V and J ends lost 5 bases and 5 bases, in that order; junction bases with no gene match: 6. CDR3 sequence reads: CASSPRDRDTEAFF. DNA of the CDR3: TGTGCCAGCAGCCCCCGGGACAGGGATACTGAAGCTTTCTTT.

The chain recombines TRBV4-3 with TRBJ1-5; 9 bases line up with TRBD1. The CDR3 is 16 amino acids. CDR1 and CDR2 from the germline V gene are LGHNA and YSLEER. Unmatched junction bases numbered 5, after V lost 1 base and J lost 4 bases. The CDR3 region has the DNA TGCGCCAGCAGCCAAGGCTCCGGGACAGGGAATCAGCCCCAGCATTTT. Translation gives CASSQGSGTGNQPQHF.